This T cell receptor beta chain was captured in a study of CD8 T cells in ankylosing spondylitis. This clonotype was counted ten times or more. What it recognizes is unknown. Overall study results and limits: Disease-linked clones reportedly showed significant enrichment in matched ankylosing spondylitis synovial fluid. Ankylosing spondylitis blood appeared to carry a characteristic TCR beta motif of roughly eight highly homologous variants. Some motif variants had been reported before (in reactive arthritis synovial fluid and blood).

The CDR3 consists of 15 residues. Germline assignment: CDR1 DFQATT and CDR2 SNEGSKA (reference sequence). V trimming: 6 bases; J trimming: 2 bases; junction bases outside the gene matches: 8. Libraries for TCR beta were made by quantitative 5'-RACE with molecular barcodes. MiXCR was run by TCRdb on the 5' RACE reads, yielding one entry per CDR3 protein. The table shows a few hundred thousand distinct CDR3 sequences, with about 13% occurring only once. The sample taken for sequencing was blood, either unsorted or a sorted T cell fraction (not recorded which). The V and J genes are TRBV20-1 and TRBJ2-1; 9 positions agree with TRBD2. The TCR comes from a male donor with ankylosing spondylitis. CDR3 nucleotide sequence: TGCAGTGCAGTAGCGGGAGACCCTACCTACAATGAGCAGTTCTTC. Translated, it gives CSAVAGDPTYNEQFF.